This is a list of T cell receptor beta chains from one sample in a study of blood T cells in healthy people across ages. TCRdb reprocessed the 5' RACE reads with MiXCR, giving one entry per CDR3 protein. The sample includes 710,000 or so distinct CDR3 sequences, approximately 29% of them seen just once. The sequenced sample was blood. The receptors come from a woman older than 75 in good health. Each CDR3 is given with its conserved first and last residue. A D gene is named only where the DNA matches it firmly. Clone size is given for some rows only: seen once, a few or many times, or a class if the clone is expanded.

CASSLIGHTDTQYF TGTGCCAGCAGCTTAATCGGCCACACAGATACGCAGTATTTT . many TRBJ2-3 TRBV7-9
CASGENSYNEQFF TGTGCTAGTGGGGAGAACTCCTACAATGAGCAGTTCTTC . many TRBJ2-1 TRBV12-5
CAWSAMNPGLAGGTQYF TGTGCCTGGAGTGCGATGAACCCGGGACTAGCGGGGGGGACCCAGTACTTC TRBD2 . TRBJ2-5 TRBV30
CASSRPGQRVGNTEAFF TGTGCCAGCTCACGACCGGGACAGCGGGTGGGGAACACTGAAGCTTTCTTT TRBD1 . TRBJ1-1 TRBV18
CASSLLRTGSDGQFF TGTGCCAGCAGCTTACTGCGGACCGGCTCTGATGGGCAGTTCTTC . . TRBJ2-1 TRBV7-2
CASSLEAGGRTDTQYF TGCGCCAGCAGCTTGGAGGCGGGGGGCCGCACAGATACGCAGTATTTT TRBD2 . TRBJ2-3 TRBV5-1
CSAGSPAGRQHGYTF TGCAGTGCGGGCTCCCCGGCTGGCAGACAACATGGCTACACCTTC . . TRBJ1-2 TRBV20-1
CASGSRLETQYF TGTGCCAGCGGGTCTCGCCTGGAGACCCAGTACTTC . many TRBJ2-5 TRBV6-2/TRBV6-3
CASSFGTGGQETQYF TGCGCCAGCAGCTTCGGCACGGGGGGGCAGGAGACCCAGTACTTC TRBD2 many TRBJ2-5 TRBV5-1
CASSQGFASGGAGETQYF TGCGCCAGCAGCCAAGGGTTTGCTAGCGGGGGGGCCGGTGAGACCCAGTACTTC TRBD2 many TRBJ2-5 TRBV4-1
CASSLDSPLHF TGTGCCAGCAGCCTCGATTCACCCCTCCACTTT . many TRBJ1-6 TRBV7-2
CASVSGGHFQETQYF TGTGCCAGCGTTAGCGGGGGCCACTTCCAAGAGACCCAGTACTTC TRBD2 few TRBJ2-5 TRBV2
CSTRSRRDNEQFF TGCAGTACCCGAAGTCGGAGGGACAATGAGCAGTTCTTC . many TRBJ2-1 TRBV20-1
CSVVEENEQFF TGCAGCGTTGTCGAGGAGAATGAGCAGTTCTTC . . TRBJ2-1 TRBV29-1
CARTARGQRNEQFF TGTGCCCGCACGGCGCGGGGCCAGAGGAATGAGCAGTTCTTC . many TRBJ2-1 TRBV25-1
CASSLGAGGEGEQYF TGCGCCAGCAGCTTGGGGGCCGGGGGTGAGGGGGAGCAGTACTTC . many TRBJ2-7 TRBV5-1
CSASSGGAGSEQFF TGCAGTGCCAGTAGCGGGGGGGCCGGTAGCGAGCAGTTCTTC TRBD2 many TRBJ2-1 TRBV20-1
CSARDGGSSNQPQHF TGCAGTGCTAGAGACGGGGGTTCTAGCAATCAGCCCCAGCATTTT . many TRBJ1-5 TRBV20-1